This section outlines one T cell receptor (beta chain) sequence together with its context. The treatment is: preoperative locoregional IRX-2 cytokine immunotherapy. Preoperative locoregional IRX-2 cytokine immunotherapy was tested in the phase Ib source study. The data originate from a study of preoperative IRX-2 immunotherapy in early breast cancer. Generated by immunoSEQ multiplex PCR, the TCRdb table keeps only in-frame clones and is missing some. The sample has around 34,000 clones, about 95% seen once; the top ten hold approximately 6.5%. The CDR3 is 12 residues long. V was trimmed by 4 bases and J by 1 base, leaving 3 bases between them. Germline lookup yields CDR1 MNHEY and CDR2 SMNVEV (reference sequence).

This sample was taken from a patient treated with IRX-2 immunotherapy. The TCR originated in a human donor with breast cancer. The chain has TRBV27 and TRBJ2-3; D is undetermined. CDR3 loop: CASSYGTDTQYF. The CDR3 bases are TGTGCCAGCAGTTACGGCACAGATACGCAGTATTTT.